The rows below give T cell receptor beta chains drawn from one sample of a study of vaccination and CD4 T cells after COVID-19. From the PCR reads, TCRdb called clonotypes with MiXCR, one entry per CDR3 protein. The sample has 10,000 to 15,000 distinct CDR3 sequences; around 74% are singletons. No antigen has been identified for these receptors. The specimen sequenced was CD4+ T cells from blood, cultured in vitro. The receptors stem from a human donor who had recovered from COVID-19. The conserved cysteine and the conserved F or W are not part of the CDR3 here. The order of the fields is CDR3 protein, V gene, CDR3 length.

CDR3: SAVSGGASGNQPQH; V: TRBV20-1; length: 14
CDR3: ASSSGTPLSEQF; V: TRBV7-2; length: 12
CDR3: ASSPGRHYEQY; V: TRBV7-2; length: 11
CDR3: AVRGDPAFHGYT; V: TRBV7-2; length: 12
CDR3: ASSFDVGSPLH; V: TRBV6-5; length: 11
CDR3: ASTLTGLGQPQH; V: TRBV2; length: 12
CDR3: ASSLREGYEQY; V: TRBV27; length: 11
CDR3: SAPPTGHADTQY; V: TRBV20-1; length: 12
CDR3: ASSLGLTANTEAF; V: TRBV7-8; length: 13
CDR3: ASSEFRGRSSYEQY; V: TRBV6-1; length: 14
CDR3: ASSLAVSGLNYGYT; V: TRBV5-6; length: 14
CDR3: ASSSQGNQPQH; V: TRBV7-9; length: 11
CDR3: ASLGELGNTIY; V: TRBV2; length: 11
CDR3: ASGRDPRETQY; V: TRBV7-9; length: 11
CDR3: ASSYHRGGNQPQH; V: TRBV6-5; length: 13
CDR3: SAPHRGANTGELF; V: TRBV20-1; length: 13
CDR3: ASSLSLGLRNQPQH; V: TRBV7-3; length: 14
CDR3: ASSLSYGQDYGYT; V: TRBV27; length: 13
CDR3: ASRYLSSGTATGELF; V: TRBV11-1; length: 15
CDR3: ASSEARGRVLNQPQH; V: TRBV6-1; length: 15
CDR3: SAVTGANTEAF; V: TRBV20-1; length: 11
CDR3: AWTRGVGSPLH; V: TRBV30; length: 11
CDR3: ASSPGNSYNSPLH; V: TRBV7-9; length: 13
CDR3: SAWDRGEVGNSPLH; V: TRBV20-1; length: 14
CDR3: ASSDNSPLH; V: TRBV7-2; length: 9
CDR3: ASRDGRAAGNTIY; V: TRBV2; length: 13
CDR3: ASSLSGGITEAF; V: TRBV7-2; length: 12
CDR3: ASSLESQVFNQPQH; V: TRBV7-2; length: 14
CDR3: ASSYSELLAEAF; V: TRBV6-5; length: 12
CDR3: AWGTGGVNQPQH; V: TRBV30; length: 12
CDR3: ATLGGREEKLF; V: TRBV24-1; length: 11
CDR3: ASSLQGGETQY; V: TRBV11-2; length: 11
CDR3: ASSLTGGNYGYT; V: TRBV5-1; length: 12
CDR3: ASSLSWWSSYEQY; V: TRBV7-2; length: 13
CDR3: ASSLVGNSGANVLT; V: TRBV7-2; length: 14
CDR3: ASSIPGEVQF; V: TRBV5-1; length: 10
CDR3: ATSVGREDTQY; V: TRBV24-1; length: 11
CDR3: SAPPDTVGQPQH; V: TRBV20-1; length: 12
CDR3: ASSRTGGMETQY; V: TRBV19; length: 12
CDR3: ASSEPTGGIKAF; V: TRBV6-1; length: 12
CDR3: ASSPPATGQYNEQF; V: TRBV7-9; length: 14
CDR3: ASSPRLREADTQY; V: TRBV18; length: 13
CDR3: ASSESGTGMNTEAF; V: TRBV10-1; length: 14
CDR3: ASSLSNYGYT; V: TRBV28; length: 10
CDR3: ASRPTGTGGFRGYT; V: TRBV6-1; length: 14
CDR3: ATSAITTSGGLPSYEQY; V: TRBV24-1; length: 17
CDR3: ATSRDRRRWRSNIAEGYT; V: TRBV15; length: 18
CDR3: ASSEPASSGSSNIQY; V: TRBV10-1; length: 15
CDR3: SASRGQLNTEAF; V: TRBV20-1; length: 12
CDR3: TSKTSTNSPLH; V: TRBV20-1; length: 11
CDR3: ASGQVSTDTQY; V: TRBV10-3; length: 11
CDR3: SAKTGNNSPLH; V: TRBV20-1; length: 11
CDR3: ASSVGQGTGELF; V: TRBV7-9; length: 12
CDR3: ASSLRGFGRNSYNEQF; V: TRBV28; length: 16
CDR3: SARSGPTYNEQF; V: TRBV20-1; length: 12